The present T cell receptor (beta chain) was sequenced within a study of cytomegalovirus exposure and HLA in healthy donors. Study-level findings and limits: It emerged from a later analysis that several of the most significant clusters appeared to be linked to common viral pathogens. In a later analysis, the majority of CMV-associated beta chains seemingly showed HLA restriction. One later analysis reportedly identified an Asian-associated ancestry cluster that showed fewer N-insertions than the 666-donor mean.

As regards this clone: Its matching antigen is unknown.

PCR was performed using 60 Vbeta and 13 Jbeta primers. The assay was immunoSEQ multiplex PCR, and TCRdb's table has in-frame clones only and misses some. The profile shows around 100,000 clones, roughly 70% of them singletons. The length of the CDR3 is 13 residues. Trimming left V 1 base short and J 2 bases short, with 6 bases between. Germline loops: CDR1 SGHRS, CDR2 YFSETQ. The origin of this receptor is a man in his forties or fifties in good health and CMV-seronegative. Sequenced input: PBMCs. The genes are TRBV5-1 and TRBJ2-5; D gene ambiguous. The CDR3 sequence is CASSLTLQETQYF. The CDR3 DNA is TGCGCCAGCAGCTTGACTCTTCAAGAGACCCAGTACTTC.